This T cell receptor beta chain was recovered during a study of T cells expressing NK-cell markers. Each CDR3 protein gets one entry in TCRdb, which reprocessed the 5' RACE reads and gives no DNA. The sample includes about 140,000 distinct CDR3 sequences. The specimen was blood T cells: a sorted CD56 or NKG2C T cell subset, CD4+ or CD8+ T cells, or bulk PBMC T cells (not recorded which). This TCR was sampled from a man younger than 30 in good health.

CDR3 sequence: CSVRTGGATSSYEQYF. The V gene is TRBV29-1, the J gene TRBJ2-7. The germline V gene has CDR1 SQVTM and CDR2 ANQGSEA. There are 16 residues in the CDR3.